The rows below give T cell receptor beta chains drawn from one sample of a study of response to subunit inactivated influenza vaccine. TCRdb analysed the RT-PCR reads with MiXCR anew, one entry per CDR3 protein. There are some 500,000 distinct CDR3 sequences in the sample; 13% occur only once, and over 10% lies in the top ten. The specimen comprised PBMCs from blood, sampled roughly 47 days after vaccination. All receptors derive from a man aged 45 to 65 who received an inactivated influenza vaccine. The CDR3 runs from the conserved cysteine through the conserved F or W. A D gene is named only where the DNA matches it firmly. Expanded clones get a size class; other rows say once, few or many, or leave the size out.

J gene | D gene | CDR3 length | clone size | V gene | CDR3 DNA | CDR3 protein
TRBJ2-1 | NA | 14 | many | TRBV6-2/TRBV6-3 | TGTGCCAGCAGTTACGGCAGCTCCTACAATGAGCAGTTCTTC | CASSYGSSYNEQFF
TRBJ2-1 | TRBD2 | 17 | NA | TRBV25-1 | TGTGCCAGCAGTGAACCCGGACTAGCGGGGGTTTACAATGAGCAGTTCTTC | CASSEPGLAGVYNEQFF
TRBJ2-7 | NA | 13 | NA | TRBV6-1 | TGTGCCAGCAGTGGGTCGGGACCCTACGAGCAGTACTTC | CASSGSGPYEQYF
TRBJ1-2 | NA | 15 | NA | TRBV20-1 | TGCAGTGCAGGCCTCGGACAAGCCGCTAACTATGGCTACACCTTC | CSAGLGQAANYGYTF
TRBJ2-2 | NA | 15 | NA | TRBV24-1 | TGTGCCACCAGTGATTTTCGGAGGAACACCGGGGAGCTGTTTTTT | CATSDFRRNTGELFF
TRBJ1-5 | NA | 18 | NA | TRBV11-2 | TGTGCCAGCAGCTTATGGGCCTCGGGGGCGGGTAGCAATCAGCCCCAGCATTTT | CASSLWASGAGSNQPQHF
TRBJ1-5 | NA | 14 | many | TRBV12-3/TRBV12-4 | TGTGCCAGCAACGATGGCGGCCGGATTCAGCCCCAGCATTTT | CASNDGGRIQPQHF
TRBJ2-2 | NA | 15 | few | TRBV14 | TGTGCCAGCAGCCAAGTACTGGGTTACACCGGGGAGCTGTTTTTT | CASSQVLGYTGELFF
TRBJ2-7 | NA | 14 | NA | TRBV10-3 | TGTGCCATCAGCAAACGGGGGGCTACCTACGAGCAGTACTTC | CAISKRGATYEQYF
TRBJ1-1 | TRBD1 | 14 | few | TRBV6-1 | TGTGCCAGCAGTGCACAGGGGGCGCGGGATGAAGCTTTCTTT | CASSAQGARDEAFF
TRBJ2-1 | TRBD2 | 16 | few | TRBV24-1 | TGTGCCACCAGTGGCTCATTAGCGGGTTCTTACAATGAGCAGTTCTTC | CATSGSLAGSYNEQFF
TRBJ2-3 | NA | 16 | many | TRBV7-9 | TGTGCCAGCAGTACCCCTTTTATGGCAACTCAAGATACGCAGTATTTT | CASSTPFMATQDTQYF
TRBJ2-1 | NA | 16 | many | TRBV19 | TGTGCCAGTAGTATGGGAGGGACAGGACCCTACAATGAGCAGTTCTTC | CASSMGGTGPYNEQFF
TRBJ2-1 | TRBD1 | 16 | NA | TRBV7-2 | TGTGCCAGCAGCTGGAAGACAGGGGTGGGTTACAATGAGCAGTTCTTC | CASSWKTGVGYNEQFF
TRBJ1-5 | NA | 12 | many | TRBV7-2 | TGTGCCAGCAGCGCGCCGAACCAGCCCCAGCATTTT | CASSAPNQPQHF
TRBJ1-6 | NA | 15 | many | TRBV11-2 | TGTGCCAGCAGCTTAGATAGGTGGGAGAATTCACCCCTCCACTTT | CASSLDRWENSPLHF
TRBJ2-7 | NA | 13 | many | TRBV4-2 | TGTGCCAGCAGCCCACGGCGGGGTGACGAGCAGTACTTC | CASSPRRGDEQYF
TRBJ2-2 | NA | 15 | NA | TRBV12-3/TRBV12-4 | TGTGCCAGCAGCCACTCGCCACTAGGAACCGGGGAGCTGTTTTTT | CASSHSPLGTGELFF
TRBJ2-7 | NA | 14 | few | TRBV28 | TGTGCCAGCAGTTGGGACGTGGGAGCCTACGAGCAGTACTTC | CASSWDVGAYEQYF
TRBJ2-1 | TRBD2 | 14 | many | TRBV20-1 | TGCAGTGCGCGAGGCGGGGGGTATAACAATGAGCAGTTCTTC | CSARGGGYNNEQFF
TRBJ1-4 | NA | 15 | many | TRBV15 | TGTGCCACCAGCCCAGAAAGGGTGGCGAATGAAAAACTGTTTTTT | CATSPERVANEKLFF
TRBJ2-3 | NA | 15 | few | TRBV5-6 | TGTGCCAGCAGCTTACCGGGACTCCGCACAGATACGCAGTATTTT | CASSLPGLRTDTQYF
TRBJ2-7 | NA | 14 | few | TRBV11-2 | TGTGCCAGCAGCCCTCAAGTAGGGGTCTACGAGCAGTACTTC | CASSPQVGVYEQYF
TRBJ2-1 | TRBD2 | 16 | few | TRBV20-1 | TGCAGTGCTAGAACCTTTAGCGGGAGTAGATACAATGAGCAGTTCTTC | CSARTFSGSRYNEQFF
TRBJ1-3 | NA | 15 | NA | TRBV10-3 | TGTGCCATCAGTGATGGCACCTCCTCTGGAAACACCATATATTTT | CAISDGTSSGNTIYF
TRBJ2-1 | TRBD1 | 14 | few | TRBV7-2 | TGTGCCAGCAGCCAAGGGACAGTCAACAATGAGCAGTTCTTC | CASSQGTVNNEQFF
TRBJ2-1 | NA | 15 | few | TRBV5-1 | TGCGCCAGCAGCTCCCCCAGGGATGCCTACAATGAGCAGTTCTTC | CASSSPRDAYNEQFF
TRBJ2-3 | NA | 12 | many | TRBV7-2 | TGTGCCAGCAGCTATTTCACAGATACGCAGTATTTT | CASSYFTDTQYF
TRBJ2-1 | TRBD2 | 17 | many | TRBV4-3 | TGCGCCAGCAGCCAAGATTGGGGACTAGCGATCTACAATGAGCAGTTCTTC | CASSQDWGLAIYNEQFF
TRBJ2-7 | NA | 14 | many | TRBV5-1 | TGCGCCAGCAGGCAGGGACCGGTCTCCTACGAGCAGTACTTC | CASRQGPVSYEQYF
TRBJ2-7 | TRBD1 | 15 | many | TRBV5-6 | TGTGCCAGCAGCTTGGTACAGGGGGCTATCTACGAGCAGTACTTC | CASSLVQGAIYEQYF
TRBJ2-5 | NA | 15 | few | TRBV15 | TGTGCCACCAGCAGAGACCGAGGAAACTCAGGGCGCCAGTACTTC | CATSRDRGNSGRQYF
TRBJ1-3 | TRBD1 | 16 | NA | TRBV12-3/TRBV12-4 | TGTGCCAGCAGTTTATGGGGGGACAGCTCTGGAAACACCATATATTTT | CASSLWGDSSGNTIYF
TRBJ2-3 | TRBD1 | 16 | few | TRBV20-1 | TGCAGTGCTAGAGCGGCGTACAGGGGGTCCACAGATACGCAGTATTTT | CSARAAYRGSTDTQYF
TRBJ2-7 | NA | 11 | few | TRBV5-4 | TGTGCAACCGGGGGGCCTTACGAGCAGTACTTC | CATGGPYEQYF
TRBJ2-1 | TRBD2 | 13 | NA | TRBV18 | TGTGCCAGCTCCGTAGCGGGAAGGAATGAGCAGTTCTTC | CASSVAGRNEQFF
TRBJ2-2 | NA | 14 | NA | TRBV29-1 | TGCAGCGCAAGCGGGTCCGGGACCACCGGGGAGCTGTTTTTT | CSASGSGTTGELFF
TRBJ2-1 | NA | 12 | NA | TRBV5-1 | TGCGCCAGCAGCTTGGAATGGGGTGAGCAGTTCTTC | CASSLEWGEQFF
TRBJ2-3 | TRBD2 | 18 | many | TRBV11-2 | TGTGCCAGCAGCCGCGGGACTAGCGGGGGGGCCCGGGCAGATACGCAGTATTTT | CASSRGTSGGARADTQYF
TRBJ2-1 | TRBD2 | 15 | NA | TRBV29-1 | TGCAGCGTTACTAGCGGGTCCCTACCCTACAATGAGCAGTTCTTC | CSVTSGSLPYNEQFF
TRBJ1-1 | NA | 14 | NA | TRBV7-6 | TGTGCCAGCAGCTCCAGGGAACCGAACACTGAAGCTTTCTTT | CASSSREPNTEAFF
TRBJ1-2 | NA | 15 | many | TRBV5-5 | TGTGCCAGCAGCTCTATGGGGCACAGCAACTATGGCTACACCTTC | CASSSMGHSNYGYTF